This T cell receptor (beta chain) comes out of a study of blood T cell repertoires in COVID-19. Overall study context: COVID-19 samples, acute and convalescent, were from the United States, Italy and Spain. In each case, the material was cDNA or gDNA derived from T cells, B-cell-depleted T cells, or PBMCs.

V was clipped by 1 base and J by 4 bases; unmatched bases: 16. From germline, CDR1 is MGHRA and CDR2 YSYEKL. CDR3 length: 19 amino acids. Seattle-derived patients entered the study during active infection and were followed longitudinally. Original handling: Amplification of reference gene primers provided the estimated nucleated cell counts. Method: immunoSEQ multiplex PCR; TCRdb's copy keeps in-frame clones and lacks some. That table furnishes V, J and clone size, whereas the DNA furnished D and trimming. Among approximately 150,000 clones, 70% to 90% were seen once, and the ten largest hold around 5.4%.

This chain joins TRBV4-1 and TRBJ2-5, with 9 bases fitting TRBD1. This clonotype was obtained from a woman between 45 and 60 years old with COVID-19, enrolled during active disease. The sequencing sample was made of peripheral blood. CDR3 loop: CASSQVRTGTGRLGETQYF. DNA of the CDR3: TGCGCCAGCAGCCAAGTTAGGACAGGGACAGGGCGTCTTGGAGAGACCCAGTACTTC.